The T cell receptor (beta chain) under discussion was sequenced for a study of beta chain features in type 1 diabetes. Study information: The study found patients and healthy donors alike in age, gender and cell yields.

Expressed TCRB transcripts were sequenced because the entire RNA isolate underwent reverse transcription. Some clones are missing from TCRdb's copy, which holds only in-frame ones; the method was immunoSEQ multiplex PCR. The profile covers approximately 170,000 clones, with over 6% appearing a single time and roughly 0.5% taken by the ten largest. Whole-study results and caveats: Within the patient group, naive, central memory and Treg TCRB repertoires appeared more similar to each other than within healthy donors. TCRB CDR3s were moderately but significantly shorter in Type 1 diabetes patients in all four CD4+ subsets.

CD4+ cells of the naive, central memory, regulatory and stem cell-like memory types were sorted via CD45RO/CCR7/CD25/CD127/CD95/CD27. This clone was seen more than once but under ten times. The target antigen is unknown. This specimen includes other DNA sequences encoding the same CDR3. The V end lost 0 bases, the J end lost 9 bases, and 6 bases lay between the germline ends. In germline, CDR1 is SGHDN, CDR2 FVKESK. This CDR3 contains 13 residues. The genes are TRBV14 and TRBJ1-6; D not resolved. The source of this sequence is a man younger than 35 with type 1 diabetes. Sequenced material: central memory CD4+ T cells from blood. The CDR3 DNA reads TGTGCCAGCAGCCAAGACAGTTTTTCACCCCTCCACTTT. Residues: CASSQDSFSPLHF.